This passage covers 23 T cell receptor beta chains from one sample sequenced in a study of blood T cell repertoires in COVID-19. Produced via immunoSEQ multiplex PCR; TCRdb's table is partial and in-frame only. The profile shows approximately 130,000 clones, approximately 84% of them singletons. The specimen sequenced was peripheral blood. The source is a human donor in a cohort sampled during active COVID-19.

The V gene is TRBV6-5, the J gene TRBJ2-7; possible D gene TRBD2, 6 bases. The germline V and J ends were trimmed by 6 bases and 6 bases, with 12 bases remaining between them. This CDR3 region has 12 residues. Germline lookup yields CDR1 MNHEY and CDR2 SVGAGI. The CDR3 nucleotides are TGTGCCAGCAGACGGGGGTGGCGCGAGCAGTACTTC. Translating it yields CASRRGWREQYF.

The rearrangement uses TRBV30 and TRBJ2-1, with D perhaps TRBD2 (7 bases). Germline lookup yields CDR1 GTSNPN and CDR2 SVGIG (reference sequence). The CDR3 is made up of 13 amino acids. The V end was cut by 3 bases, the J end by 4 bases, with 10 bases between. CDR3 sequence reads: CAWRRGPYNEQFF. The CDR3 DNA reads TGTGCCTGGAGGCGGGGGCCATACAATGAGCAGTTCTTC.

The rearrangement uses TRBV5-1 and TRBJ1-2, with a possible D match to TRBD1 (5 bases). This CDR3 has 14 residues. V was pared by 0 bases and J by 2 bases, with 8 bases between. Germline CDR1 SGHRS, CDR2 YFSETQ. Here the CDR3 DNA reads TGCGCCAGCAGCTTGGAGGCAGGGAACTATGGCTACACCTTC. It specifies CASSLEAGNYGYTF. Full variable domain (remainder filled in from reference TRBV5-1 and TRBJ1-2): KAGVTQTPRYLIKTRGQQVTLSCSPISGHRSVSWYQQTPGQGLQFLFEYFSETQRNKGNFPGRFSGRQFSNSRSEMNVSTLELGDSALYLCASSLEAGNYGYTFGSGTRLTVV.

This clone has only one observation. The chain is built from TRBV19 and TRBJ1-3; 7 bases fit TRBD1. This CDR3 contains 16 residues. Germline V gene lookup returns CDR1 LNHDA and CDR2 SQIVND (reference sequence). V trimming: 10 bases; J trimming: 7 bases; junction bases outside the gene matches: 19. DNA of the CDR3: TGTGCCACTCAAGACGGGACAGCCTCCCCTCGGAACACCATATATTTT. Translating gives CATQDGTASPRNTIYF.

V and J are TRBV20-1 and TRBJ1-1; no reliable D call. The CDR3 runs to 11 residues. Germline lookup yields CDR1 DFQATT and CDR2 SNEGSKA (reference sequence). V lost 6 bases and J lost 8, with 13 bases in between. The CDR3 DNA reads as TGCAGTGCCCGGGCGGGGTTCGAAGCTTTCTTT. Its protein product is CSARAGFEAFF.

The chain combines TRBV10-1 with TRBJ2-5, with D possibly matching TRBD2 (6 bases). Trimming pared 5 bases from V and 5 bases from J, leaving 12 bases between. CDR3 size: 13 residues. Germline V CDR1 and CDR2: WNHNN, SYGVQD (reference sequence). CDR3 loop: CASSRDSMETQYF. CDR3 DNA: TGCGCCAGCAGTCGGGACTCCATGGAGACCCAGTACTTC.

Here the CDR3 DNA reads TGTGCCAGCACCAACAGGGACAGGGTCTCTGGAAACACCATATATTTT. Translation: CASTNRDRVSGNTIYF. This chain links TRBV6-6 with TRBJ1-3; 9 bases are shared with TRBD1. Germline CDR1 MNHNY, CDR2 SVGAGI (reference sequence). V lost 7 bases and J lost 0; bases outside the gene matches: 7. The CDR3 has 16 residues.

In its sample, this clone was seen once. This chain connects TRBV28 to TRBJ2-1, with D tentatively TRBD1 (6 bases). CDR3 length equals 15 residues. The germline V gene encodes CDR1 MDHEN and CDR2 SYDVKM. The germline V and J ends were trimmed by 4 bases and 4 bases, with 14 bases remaining between them. The CDR3 DNA is TGTGCCAGCAGTTCACTCAGGGGAGTTTACAATGAGCAGTTCTTC. It specifies CASSSLRGVYNEQFF.

The rearrangement uses TRBV6-5 and TRBJ1-4; 7 positions match TRBD1. Germline CDR1 reads MNHEY; CDR2 reads SVGAGI. V lost 6 bases, J lost 0 bases, and 4 bases stayed unmatched. The CDR3 runs 15 residues. The CDR3 DNA follows: TGTGCCAGCAGACCAGGGGGTTCAACTAATGAAAAACTGTTTTTT. Amino acids: CASRPGGSTNEKLFF.

This clone was counted a single time. This CDR3 is CASSLTMNTEAFF. DNA of the CDR3: TGCGCCAGCAGCTTGACAATGAACACTGAAGCTTTCTTT. This chain links TRBV5-1 with TRBJ1-1; the D is unclear. The CDR3 is 13 amino acids. V shed 1 base and J shed 0 bases, with 4 bases lying between them. Germline V gives CDR1 SGHRS, CDR2 YFSETQ.

The V call is TRBV5-1, the J call TRBJ2-2, with TRBD1 matching over 11 bases. The J segment lost 4 bases and the V segment lost 4 bases, leaving 6 bases of the junction unmatched. In germline, CDR1 is SGHRS, CDR2 YFSETQ. CDR3 length: 16 amino acids. The CDR3 sequence is CASSPGTGGSTGELFF. The CDR3 DNA sequence: TGCGCCAGCAGCCCGGGGACAGGGGGGAGCACCGGGGAGCTGTTTTTT.

The chain is built from TRBV5-4 and TRBJ2-7, with a possible D match to TRBD1 (5 bases). Trimming took 0 bases from V and 6 from J, leaving 7 bases between them. The CDR3 is 12 residues long. Germline CDR1 SGHNT, CDR2 YYREEE (reference sequence). The CDR3, as DNA: TGTGCCAGCAGCTTGGACAGGAGCGAGCAGTACTTC. It codes for CASSLDRSEQYF.

The V gene is TRBV10-2, the J gene TRBJ1-2, with a tentative D call TRBD1 (5 bases). The CDR3 totals 12 residues. The germline V gene has CDR1 WSHSY and CDR2 SAAADI. With 4 bases removed from V and 8 bases from J, the gap between germline ends came to 11 bases. The CDR3 DNA reads as TGCGCCAGCAGTGGAACAGGTTTCGGCTACACCTTC. It translates to CASSGTGFGYTF.

The sample holds one count of this clone. This chain connects TRBV7-3 to TRBJ1-1; 9 nucleotides line up with TRBD1. Germline V lookup: CDR1 SGHTA, CDR2 FQGTGA. The junction had 4 bases not matched to a gene; V was cut back by 5 bases and J by 3 bases. The CDR3 length is 14 residues. The CDR3 loop reads CASSPGTGYTEAFF. CDR3 DNA sequence: TGTGCCAGCAGCCCCGGGACAGGGTACACTGAAGCTTTCTTT.

This chain uses TRBV19 with TRBJ1-5; TRBD1 matches 9 bases. The CDR3 spans 18 residues. V shed 6 bases and J 2 bases; nucleotides not matched to a gene: 14. The germline CDR1 and CDR2 sequences are LNHDA and SQIVND (reference sequence). CDR3 region: CASSPIPGQGGGNQPQHF. The CDR3 DNA is TGTGCCAGTAGCCCCATCCCGGGACAGGGCGGTGGCAATCAGCCCCAGCATTTT.

This clone has just a few counts. The chain joins TRBV3-1 (or the pseudogene TRBV3-2) to TRBJ2-7; D may be TRBD1 (6 bases). V was clipped by 4 bases and J by 5 bases, with 21 bases between them. Germline lookup yields CDR1 LGHDT and CDR2 YNNKEL (reference sequence). The CDR3 covers 16 residues. In DNA form, the CDR3 reads TGTGCCAGCAGCCCTTGGACAGATTACACTTGGGACGAGCAGTACTTC. Translation: CASSPWTDYTWDEQYF.

This clone was recorded a few times. The chain employs TRBV19 and TRBJ2-2; the D gene is possibly TRBD2 (5 bases). Trimming cost V 5 bases and J 3 bases, with 16 bases left between them. Per the germline V gene, CDR1 is LNHDA and CDR2 is SQIVND (reference sequence). The CDR3 is 16 amino acids. CDR3: CASSPTFGEYTGELFF. DNA for the CDR3: TGTGCCAGTAGTCCAACCTTCGGGGAGTACACCGGGGAGCTGTTTTTT.

V is TRBV11-2 and J is TRBJ1-1; weak D call: TRBD1 (5 bases). The germline V and J ends were trimmed by 3 bases and 2 bases, with 13 bases remaining between them. Germline V gives CDR1 SGHAT, CDR2 FQNNGV. This CDR3 is 15 amino acids long. CDR3 DNA sequence: TGTGCCAGCAGCTTGACCGTGCAGGGCAACACTGAAGCTTTCTTT. It yields the protein CASSLTVQGNTEAFF.

The chain combines TRBV28 with TRBJ1-1; D is uncertain. Trimming took off 6 bases at V and 0 bases at J, with 8 bases between the two ends. CDR3 length: 13 residues. Germline CDR1 reads MDHEN; CDR2 reads SYDVKM. Here the CDR3 DNA reads TGTGCCAGCAGCGATTACTTGAACACTGAAGCTTTCTTT. It codes for CASSDYLNTEAFF.

V usage is TRBV6-5 and J usage is TRBJ2-7; D uncertain. From germline, CDR1 is MNHEY and CDR2 SVGAGI. The CDR3 has 12 amino acids. The ends were cut back, 8 bases at V and 6 bases at J, with 14 bases in the middle. The CDR3 DNA reads as TGTGCCAGCCCTAGACTTTTTTGCGAGCAGTACTTC. It specifies CASPRLFCEQYF.

The CDR3 sequence: CASSGLAGAQETQYF. CDR3 nucleotide sequence: TGTGCCAGCAGCGGACTAGCGGGGGCCCAAGAGACCCAGTACTTC. The genes are TRBV6-5 and TRBJ2-5; TRBD2 matches at 13 bases. Trimming took 6 bases from V and 1 from J; bases not matched to a gene: 2. Germline CDR1 is MNHEY and CDR2 is SVGAGI. This CDR3 comprises 15 residues.

The chain uses TRBV29-1 and TRBJ1-2, with 9 nucleotides matching TRBD1. Looked up from germline, CDR1 is SQVTM and CDR2 is ANQGSEA. The CDR3 covers 16 residues. J lost 3 bases, V lost 6 bases, and 14 bases had no gene match. DNA for the CDR3: TGCAGCGTGCTCCCTGCGGGACAGGGTATTGACTATGGCTACACCTTC. It specifies CSVLPAGQGIDYGYTF. The whole variable domain, filled in from reference TRBV29-1 and TRBJ1-2, reads SAVISQKPSRDICQRGTSLTIQCQVDSQVTMMFWYRQQPGQSLTLIATANQGSEATYESGFVIDKFPISRPNLTFSTLTVSNMSPEDSSIYLCSVLPAGQGIDYGYTFGSGTRLTVV.

The CDR3 DNA follows: TGTGCCAGCTCAACCGGGACAGGGGTCTCAGATACGCAGTATTTT. Protein product: CASSTGTGVSDTQYF. The chain is built from TRBV18 and TRBJ2-3; 10 nucleotides align to TRBD1. Germline V CDR1 and CDR2: KGHSH, LQKENI. Trimming cost V 5 bases and J 4 bases; bases outside gene matches: 6. The CDR3 has 15 amino acids.